The subject of this entry is one TCR beta chain. Its antigen target is currently unknown. Nothing much larger sits one base from this clone, and base qualities are not available. This sample was included in a study of OX40 agonist ivuxolimab in advanced cancers. Some background on the complete study: Ivuxolimab, which targeted the costimulatory receptor OX40 (CD134), was an agonistic, fully human IgG2 monoclonal antibody. Intravenous ivuxolimab was administered to patients every 2 weeks at six dose levels: 0.01, 0.1, 0.3, 1.5, 3 and 10 mg/kg. Among the roughly 52 dose-escalation patients, some 19 had hepatocellular carcinoma, 15 or so melanoma, 9 renal cell carcinoma and 9 head and neck cancer. A male proportion of roughly 80% and a mean age of approximately 55 years, ranging from roughly 23 to 80, were recorded for the dose-escalation cohort. Prior anti-PD-1, anti-PD-L1 or anti-CTLA-4 therapy was permitted, and checkpoint inhibitors had been received by 40% to 50% of dose-escalation patients. Partial responses occurred in three dose-escalation patients, of whom one had hepatocellular carcinoma and two had cutaneous melanoma. The point of sequencing TCRbeta in the periphery was to test whether ivuxolimab changed TCR sequence diversity and drove clonal T-cell expansion. The paper describes the monotherapy dose-escalation part (N ≈ 50 patients) of the phase I trial of ivuxolimab.

Results and caveats for the whole study, not just this receptor: Low levels of normalized T-cell clonal expansion were also seen in some patients who did not respond. At doses of 0.1 to 3.0 mg/kg, clonal expansion of both CD4+ and CD8+ blood T cells was observed from baseline to week 6. After ivuxolimab, CD8+ T cells had more expanded clones than CD4+ T cells on average. The antigen specificity of the peripheral T cells that underwent clonal expansion was not determined. In partial responders in the 0.1-3.0 mg/kg groups, normalized peripheral clonal expansion was found to be among the lowest, especially among CD8+ T cells.

Its CDR3 holds 15 amino acids, cysteine through phenylalanine. The retained sequence is limited to the CDR3, 45 bases, with the frame set at the first base. The junction shows trimming of 3 bases on V and 2 bases on J, and the gene matches do not reach 6 bases of it. CDR1 and CDR2 are read off the germline V gene (reference sequence) as SGHNT and YYREEE. Genomic DNA was isolated from the sorted cells so that the TCRbeta CDR3 region could be sequenced. TCRbeta CDR3 regions were sequenced using the immunoSEQ Assay. What TCRdb holds here is the immuneACCESS table cut down to in-frame rearrangements. Part of the clones is not present; checked against another copy, under half of the missing clones reflect an unresolved V gene, and the others are unexplained. The sample yields tens of thousands of clones; 82% were counted once. Roughly 0.4% of the sample rests with the top ten. Patients with autoimmune disease history or receiving systemic immunosuppression were excluded from the trial. Peripheral blood for TCR sequencing was collected from all dose cohorts at baseline, on cycle 4 day 1, and on cycle 7 day 1. Samples were obtained from an open-label, multicenter, first-in-human phase I dose-escalation trial of ivuxolimab. Adults with locally advanced or metastatic head and neck squamous cell, hepatocellular, melanoma or renal cell carcinoma were enrolled in the trial. CD4+ and CD8+ T cells were sorted separately from peripheral blood before TCR sequencing.

The clonotype was recovered from an adult with an advanced solid tumor such as melanoma, head and neck, liver or kidney cancer. Source: CD4+ or CD8+ T cells sorted from blood, taken in a trial of the OX40 agonist ivuxolimab. This sequence uses TRBV5-4 and TRBJ2-3; TRBD1 aligns with 7 central bases. CDR3 reads: CASSSRGQLTDTQYF. The base sequence is TGTGCCAGCAGCTCCAGGGGACAGCTCACAGATACGCAGTATTTT.